The 31 T cell receptor beta chains presented below share a single source sample, sequenced in a study of T cell repertoires in cytomegalovirus infection. MiXCR, applied by TCRdb to the reads, yields one record per CDR3 protein. This table has some 180,000 distinct CDR3 sequences, 17% appearing once. Sequencing was done on a sample of CD8+ T cells from PBMCs. These receptors were collected from a human donor in good health (CMV status not recorded). Some clones in this sample may be carry-over from other donors' samples.

The rearrangement joins TRBV28 to TRBJ2-7, with a possible D match to TRBD1 (5 bases). The CDR3 consists of 14 residues. Germline loops: CDR1 MDHEN, CDR2 SYDVKM. Trimming shortened V by 7 bases and J by 3 bases, and 16 bases separated the two germline ends. Here the CDR3 reads CASTSPRTNYEQYF. CDR3 DNA: TGTGCCAGCACTTCACCTAGGACAAACTACGAGCAGTACTTC.

This rearrangement joins TRBV7-9 to TRBJ1-1; D may be TRBD1 (5 bases). The CDR3 has 12 amino acids. Trimming left V 7 bases short and J 5 bases short, with 11 bases between. In germline, CDR1 is SEHNR, CDR2 FQNEAQ (reference sequence). The CDR3 DNA reads TGTGCCAGCACCAATCGGGGGACTGAAGCTTTCTTT. Translation: CASTNRGTEAFF.

This clonotype appeared a few times. The chain uses TRBV19 and TRBJ2-2; a possible D gene is TRBD2 (5 bases). V lost 7 bases to trimming and J lost 6 bases, with 9 bases between them. CDR1 is LNHDA and CDR2 is SQIVND in the germline V gene (reference sequence). There are 12 residues in the CDR3. The CDR3 DNA reads as TGTGCCAGTAACCGGGGTGCCGGGGAGCTGTTTTTT. It specifies CASNRGAGELFF.

This clonotype came up a few times. V and J are TRBV7-6 and TRBJ1-3; possible D gene TRBD1, 5 bases. Between the trimmed V and J ends, which lost 3 bases and 6 bases, there was a span of 18 bases. The CDR3 extends over 16 amino acids. The germline CDR1 and CDR2 sequences are SGHVS and FNYEAQ. The CDR3 protein is CASSFGTRELINTIYF. CDR3 in DNA: TGTGCCAGCAGCTTTGGGACCAGAGAACTCATAAACACCATATATTTT.

The chain is built from TRBV6-2 or TRBV6-3 and TRBJ2-2; D unresolved. Trimming shortened V by 4 bases and J by 2 bases, and 5 bases separated the two germline ends. Germline V gene lookup returns CDR1 MNHEY and CDR2 SVGEGT. The CDR3 is 13 residues long. CDR3 DNA sequence: TGTGCCAGCAGTTGGGTAAACACCGGGGAGCTGTTTTTT. This gives the protein CASSWVNTGELFF.

Only a few counts were recorded for this clonotype. This sequence joins TRBV7-9 and TRBJ2-7; D not certain. Germline V lookup: CDR1 SEHNR, CDR2 FQNEAQ (reference sequence). The CDR3 extends over 12 amino acids. Deletions cut 3 bases from V and 5 bases from J, with 8 bases between. In nucleotides, the CDR3 is TGTGCCAGCAGCTTCAGGCCCGACGAGCAGTACTTC. This gives the protein CASSFRPDEQYF.

The chain joins TRBV15 to TRBJ1-2, with 9 bases that match TRBD1. Trimming removed 3 bases from V and 4 bases from J; junction bases left unmatched: 9. The CDR3 runs to 16 residues. CDR1 and CDR2 (germline): LNHNV, YYDKDF (reference sequence). The CDR3 DNA reads as TGTGCCACCAGCAGCGAGGGGGACAGGGTCTCCTATGGCTACACCTTC. Its translation: CATSSEGDRVSYGYTF. Looking up the rest from reference TRBV15 and TRBJ1-2 gives the full variable domain: DAMVIQNPRYQVTQFGKPVTLSCSQTLNHNVMYWYQQKSSQAPKLLFHYYDKDFNNEADTPDNFQSRRPNTSFCFLDIRSPGLGDTAMYLCATSSEGDRVSYGYTFGSGTRLTVV.

The V and J genes are TRBV10-3 and TRBJ2-3; D call uncertain. The CDR3 contains 16 residues. The V and J ends lost 6 bases and 2 bases respectively, with 18 bases between them. From germline, CDR1 is ENHRY and CDR2 SYGVKD. The CDR3 DNA is TGTGCCATCAGAGCGCTATCCCCGCACAACACAGATACGCAGTATTTT. This codes for CAIRALSPHNTDTQYF.

The J gene is TRBJ1-6, the V gene TRBV4-1; D is ambiguous. The V gene's germline CDR1 is MGHRA and CDR2 YSYEKL. This CDR3 region has 12 residues. V lost 0 bases and J 12 bases, leaving 6 bases between the germline ends. The CDR3 spells CASSQDLEPLHF. CDR3 in DNA: TGCGCCAGCAGCCAAGATTTGGAACCCCTCCACTTT.

The CDR3, as DNA: TGCAGTGCTAGAGATGAGCGGGCAGGAAATGGCTACACCTTC. The encoded protein is CSARDERAGNGYTF. This sequence joins TRBV20-1 and TRBJ1-2; D gene ambiguous. Germline V gives CDR1 DFQATT, CDR2 SNEGSKA (reference sequence). V lost 0 bases and J lost 6, with 14 bases in between. This CDR3 region has 14 residues.

V is TRBV9 and J is TRBJ1-5, with D possibly being TRBD1 (6 bases). V lost 4 bases and J lost 3, with 14 bases in between. The germline gives CDR1 SGDLS, CDR2 YYNGEE. The CDR3 covers 15 residues. The CDR3: CASSPGVGDNQPQHF. In DNA, the CDR3 is TGTGCCAGCAGCCCAGGGGTGGGGGACAATCAGCCCCAGCATTTT.

This chain uses TRBV6-1 with TRBJ2-7, with TRBD2 matching 11 bases. Trimming removed 7 bases from V and 4 bases from J; junction bases left unmatched: 21. Looked up from germline, CDR1 is MNHNS and CDR2 is SASEGT. This CDR3 region has 19 residues. CDR3 in amino acids: CASTDWPSGGKPINYEQYF. DNA for the CDR3: TGTGCCAGCACGGACTGGCCTAGCGGGGGGAAACCTATCAATTACGAGCAGTACTTC.

V gene TRBV20-1 combines with J gene TRBJ1-5; D possibly corresponds to TRBD1 (5 bases). The V end lost 4 bases, the J end lost 0 bases, and 13 bases lay between the germline ends. In germline, CDR1 is DFQATT, CDR2 SNEGSKA (reference sequence). This CDR3 spans 15 amino acids. The CDR3 here is CSAKTTGFSNQPQHF. The CDR3, as DNA: TGCAGTGCTAAGACCACAGGTTTTAGCAATCAGCCCCAGCATTTT.

This clonotype was detected ten times or more. CDR3 DNA sequence: TGTGCCAGCAGCCAAGGACAGGGACCCTACGAGCAGTACTTC. It codes for CASSQGQGPYEQYF. The V call is TRBV7-2, the J call TRBJ2-7; 8 positions agree with TRBD1. From germline, CDR1 is SGHTA and CDR2 FQGNSA. The V gene end was trimmed by 5 bases and the J gene end by 2 bases; junction bases not matched to a gene: 5. This CDR3 contains 14 residues.

This clonotype was counted a few times. The chain joins TRBV4-1 to TRBJ2-1, with 12 bases fitting TRBD2. Germline V gene data show CDR1 as MGHRA and CDR2 as YSYEKL. CDR3 length equals 15 residues. After removal of 3 bases from V and 6 bases from J, the junction contained 3 bases not matched to a gene. The CDR3 sequence: CASSHLAGGLNEQFF. The CDR3 DNA reads TGCGCCAGCAGCCACCTAGCGGGGGGGCTCAATGAGCAGTTCTTC.

V is TRBV6-2 or TRBV6-3 and J is TRBJ2-1; 8 bases match TRBD1. Germline CDR1 and CDR2: MNHEY and SVGEGT. There are 17 residues in the CDR3. After removal of 5 bases from V and 0 bases from J, the junction contained 9 bases not matched to a gene. The CDR3: CASSEDREVSSYNEQFF. In DNA form, the CDR3 reads TGTGCCAGCAGTGAGGACAGGGAGGTTAGCTCCTACAATGAGCAGTTCTTC.

This clonotype was detected a few times. V gene TRBV27 combines with J gene TRBJ2-1; D is unclear. V lost 8 bases, J lost 1 base, and 9 bases lay in between. Germline V CDR1 and CDR2: MNHEY, SMNVEV (reference sequence). The CDR3 totals 13 residues. CDR3 coding DNA: TGTGCCAGCTGCGTATCTTCCTACAATGAGCAGTTCTTC. Amino acids: CASCVSSYNEQFF.

A remark on this clonotype: Its ends do not fully match the called genes, so a read error is possible. The rearrangement uses TRBV6-2 or TRBV6-3 and TRBJ2-3; D is perhaps TRBD1 (5 bases). The CDR3 sequence is 18 residues long. Germline values: CDR1 MNHEY, CDR2 SVGEGT. CDR3 in amino acids: CDSRPLVRVQVSTDTQYF. The CDR3 DNA reads TGTGACAGCAGACCTCTAGTAAGGGTACAGGTTAGCACAGATACGCAGTATTTT.

A note on this clonotype: A read error is possible here, since a much larger clone lies one base away. This chain links TRBV7-2 with TRBJ2-1; possible D gene TRBD2, 5 bases. The CDR3 is 15 residues long. Deletions cut 5 bases from V and 8 bases from J, with 19 bases between. Germline CDR1 is SGHTA and CDR2 is FQGNSA. This CDR3 reads CASSRTGPSRYEQFF. In nucleotides, the CDR3 is TGTGCCAGCAGCCGTACCGGGCCTAGCAGGTATGAGCAGTTCTTC. Looking up the rest from reference TRBV7-2 and TRBJ2-1 gives the full variable domain: GAGVSQSPSNKVTEKGKDVELRCDPISGHTALYWYRQSLGQGLEFLIYFQGNSAPDKSGLPSDRFSAERTGGSVSTLTIQRTQQEDSAVYLCASSRTGPSRYEQFFGPGTRLTVL.

This clonotype was counted between two and nine times. CDR3 bases: TGTGCCAGCAGTCCCCTAACTAGCGGGGGAGATACGCAGTATTTT. Protein sequence: CASSPLTSGGDTQYF. The chain joins TRBV28 to TRBJ2-3; 11 positions match TRBD2. Germline V gene data show CDR1 as MDHEN and CDR2 as SYDVKM. This CDR3 contains 15 residues. Losses at the gene ends were 5 bases for V and 5 bases for J; bases not matched to a gene: 6.

This chain connects TRBV12-5 to TRBJ1-1, with D unresolved. In germline, CDR1 is LGHNT, CDR2 FRNRAP. This CDR3 comprises 11 residues. V lost 8 bases and J 0 bases, leaving 4 bases between the germline ends. This CDR3 is CASQMNTEAFF. CDR3 coding DNA: TGTGCTAGTCAGATGAACACTGAAGCTTTCTTT.

The chain recombines TRBV28 with TRBJ1-3, with TRBD1 matching over 7 bases. The V gene end was trimmed by 6 bases and the J gene end by 8 bases; junction bases not matched to a gene: 10. The CDR3 covers 14 residues. The germline V gene has CDR1 MDHEN and CDR2 SYDVKM. The CDR3 DNA reads TGTGCCAGCAGACTCGACAGGGACCAGTACACCATATATTTT. This encodes CASRLDRDQYTIYF.

This clonotype came up a few times. The chain links TRBV29-1 to TRBJ2-1, with D maybe TRBD1 (6 bases). The CDR3 length is 17 residues. Per germline, CDR1 SQVTM and CDR2 ANQGSEA. Deletions cut 1 base from V and 0 bases from J, with 16 bases between. The CDR3 spells CSVEGAGVPSSYNEQFF. CDR3 DNA sequence: TGCAGCGTTGAAGGTGCAGGGGTCCCCAGCTCCTACAATGAGCAGTTCTTC.

There are a few counts of this clonotype. The rearrangement uses TRBV4-3 and TRBJ2-6; possibly TRBD2 for D (6 bases). From germline, CDR1 is LGHNA and CDR2 YSLEER. The V gene lost 0 bases and the J gene lost 4 bases, with 10 bases spanning the gap. The CDR3 loop spans 16 amino acids. As DNA, the CDR3 is TGCGCCAGCAGCCAAGAACGGGAGTTCGGGGCCAACGTCCTGACTTTC. It codes for CASSQEREFGANVLTF.

V gene TRBV11-2 combines with J gene TRBJ2-7, with TRBD2 matching over 8 bases. CDR1 and CDR2 from the germline V gene are SGHAT and FQNNGV. CDR3 length equals 17 residues. After removal of 5 bases from V and 6 bases from J, the junction contained 18 bases not matched to a gene. For the CDR3, the DNA is TGTGCCAGCAGCGACCCCGCTAGCGGGCAAATCGGGGGCGAGCAGTACTTC. It yields the protein CASSDPASGQIGGEQYF.

This clonotype was seen a handful of times. The V and J genes are TRBV4-3 and TRBJ1-4, with 9 bases that match TRBD1. Germline CDR1 and CDR2: LGHNA and YSLEER. This CDR3 is built from 14 residues. V gave up 4 bases and J gave up 7 bases; unmatched junction bases: 4. This CDR3 reads CASSPGQGGEKLFF. The CDR3 DNA reads as TGCGCCAGCAGCCCGGGACAGGGTGGTGAAAAACTGTTTTTT.

This clonotype has just a few counts. V is TRBV7-3 and J is TRBJ2-1; 7 nucleotides line up with TRBD1. CDR3 size: 14 residues. Germline V gene lookup returns CDR1 SGHTA and CDR2 FQGTGA. The V segment lost 4 bases and the J segment 5 bases; nucleotides outside the gene matches: 5. The CDR3 reads CASSSTGQNNEQFF. CDR3 bases: TGTGCCAGCAGCTCAACGGGACAGAACAATGAGCAGTTCTTC.

J is TRBJ1-2 and V is TRBV28; D may be TRBD1 (6 bases). The CDR3 consists of 14 residues. CDR1 is MDHEN, CDR2 SYDVKM, per germline. V was cut by 1 base and J by 4 bases, with 10 bases left in between. The CDR3 protein is CASSLSLGAYGYTF. In nucleotides, the CDR3 is TGTGCCAGCAGTTTATCTTTGGGGGCCTATGGCTACACCTTC.

The chain uses TRBV7-2 and TRBJ2-2; no firm D call. Per the germline V gene, CDR1 is SGHTA and CDR2 is FQGNSA. The CDR3 is made up of 16 amino acids. The V gene lost 2 bases and the J gene lost 7 bases, with 17 bases spanning the gap. CDR3 sequence reads: CASSLTAVSFDGELFF. In DNA, the CDR3 is TGTGCCAGCAGCTTAACGGCGGTCAGCTTCGACGGGGAGCTGTTTTTT.

This clonotype turned up a few times. The genes are TRBV11-3 and TRBJ2-2; D perhaps matches TRBD1 (6 bases). The V end was cut by 0 bases, the J end by 3 bases, with 11 bases between. CDR3 length equals 16 residues. Germline-derived CDR1 and CDR2 are SGHNT and YENEEA. CDR3 residues: CASSLEVDRDTGELFF. In nucleotides, the CDR3 is TGTGCCAGCAGCTTAGAAGTGGACAGAGACACCGGGGAGCTGTTTTTT.

This clonotype was observed a handful of times. V usage is TRBV7-9 and J usage is TRBJ2-5, with TRBD2 matching 15 bases. J was trimmed by 7 bases and V by 4 bases; bases with no gene match: 16. CDR1 and CDR2 (germline): SEHNR, FQNEAQ (reference sequence). The CDR3 runs 19 residues. The chain's CDR3 is CASSYTGTSGGLLLRTQYF. CDR3 coding DNA: TGTGCCAGCAGCTATACCGGGACTAGCGGGGGGCTTCTTCTGCGGACCCAGTACTTC. The entire variable domain, with the rest obtained from reference TRBV7-9 and TRBJ2-5, is as follows: DTGVSQNPRHKITKRGQNVTFRCDPISEHNRLYWYRQTLGQGPEFLTYFQNEAQLEKSRLLSDRFSAERPKGSFSTLEIQRTEQGDSAMYLCASSYTGTSGGLLLRTQYFGPGTRLLVL.